This T cell receptor (beta chain) was retrieved from a study of cytomegalovirus exposure and HLA in healthy donors (dated by TCRdb to about 2017). General notes on the study: An earlier analysis of approximately 550 of the donors reported more than 250 Gb of sequence data and roughly 110 million unique TCR beta sequences from 150 million to 200 million T cells. Class I and class II HLA loci were covered by the typing at four-digit resolution. An earlier analysis of around 640 of the donors used high-throughput TCR beta sequencing to judge whether each TCR beta V gene segment behaved as functional or pseudogenic. Every discovery cohort repertoire had been produced on one sequencing platform. A separate validation cohort of some 130 different subjects was used in addition to the roughly 640-subject first cohort. A later genetic analysis took genome-wide SNP genotypes for about 65% of the 666 donors and used that subset as a discovery cohort. About five DR-DQ haplotypes were treated as single units for association and clustering because of strong linkage in the cohort. The study used immunosequencing to profile the T cell repertoires of 670 or so subjects and linked those repertoires to cytomegalovirus serostatus. The study aimed to test whether cataloging public T cell receptors could reveal signatures of past pathogen exposure. A later analysis re-analyzed previously published TCR beta repertoires from 660 or so donors and added high-resolution HLA genotyping to study TCR occurrence patterns. Donor age, sex, ethnicity and CMV serostatus were compiled alongside the repertoire data. Across some 400 genotyped donors of the cohort, an average of 235,054 unique TCR beta nucleotide sequences per donor were sequenced, and 15% to 20% of those sequences were non-productive. To predict cytomegalovirus infection status, the study brought together high-throughput TCR immunosequencing, statistical association of individual TCRs with disease status, and machine learning. Among the roughly 400 genotyped donors, approximately 81% belonged to the genetic ancestry cluster associated with self-reported Caucasian donors. Typing coverage differed by locus: A, B, C, DRB1 and DQB1 were typed in about 629-640 donors, DQA1 in 500 to 550, DPA1 in 600 to 610, and DPB1 in 472. About 300 gigabases of sequencing data and approximately 80 million unique TCR sequences were included in an early release covering several hundred HLA-typed donors. Rather than drawing on any new phenotypic data, the later analysis identified candidate immune exposures from TCR beta sequences and the way those sequences occurred across donors. Findings and caveats that apply to the study as a whole: The authors suggested that the approach could potentially be generalized to other disease states and immunological phenotypes. In vitro tests confirmed that a few of the cytomegalovirus-associated TCR beta chains recognize cytomegalovirus antigens. Assigning TCR associations to individual alleles was difficult when HLA alleles, especially DR and DQ, strongly co-occurred. Immune exposure information for the cohort was limited to CMV serostatus. A later analysis associated 15,000 to 20,000 TCR beta sequences with specific HLA alleles at a false discovery rate of 0.05. In a later analysis, most CMV-associated TCR beta chains were found to appear HLA-restricted, with HLA associations seemingly driven largely by CMV exposure. Several of the top co-occurrence clusters appeared to be linked to parvovirus B19, influenza, CMV and Epstein-Barr virus, according to a later analysis. Because the 87-base-pair reads could not distinguish some IMGT-functional V segments, including TRBV6-2 and TRBV6-3, those segments were excluded. Linkage disequilibrium might explain the correlated functional status among segregating V segments, but an unknown experimental factor could not be ruled out. The cohort was sequenced for TCR beta chains only, and without alpha or paired-chain data the features that could be detected were limited. A cluster of highly shared sequence variants was judged likely to represent a technical artifact of the sequencing pipeline. The study listed approximately 160 TCR beta chains as associated with cytomegalovirus. In an earlier analysis of approximately 590 of the donors, most TCR beta V segments were observed in productive rearrangements about 87% or about 30% of the time, broadly matching IMGT annotations. The earlier analysis of around 600 of the donors excluded over 15 rarely observed V segments, including chromosome 9 orphons, because counts were too low. Sequencing depth was assumed to be roughly uniform across donors in the presence/absence analyses, though that assumption may not hold. Cytomegalovirus status was reported to be diagnosed by the classifier with high specificity and sensitivity in both the original and validation cohorts. Because HLA typing was missing for some donors at each locus, association tests included only the typed subset. An association between a missense DCLRE1C variant and V-gene and J-gene trimming of TCR beta chains was found in a later genetic analysis and replicated in an independent cohort. A further reported finding was that TCR beta sequences accurately predicted the HLA-A and HLA-B alleles for most subjects in the first cohort. Most TCR sequences were observed very rarely across donors, whereas some public TCRs were present in many individuals. Compared with equally common non-associated chains, HLA-associated TCR beta chains in a later analysis were more clonally expanded and had lower generation probabilities. A later genetic analysis reported fewer N-insertions in productive TCRs among donors in an Asian-associated ancestry cluster than the roughly 690-donor mean. In a later analysis, TCR association rates were found to vary across HLA loci, with the most associated TCRs seen for DRB1 alleles and the fewest for HLA-C alleles.

The library was prepared using the immunoSEQ multiplex PCR assay. A mixture of 60 forward primers for TCR Vbeta segments and 13 reverse primers for TCR Jbeta segments was used in the multiplex PCR. Amplification of the CDR3 region of rearranged TCR beta genes was performed with a multiplex PCR assay on genomic DNA. The Illumina HiSeq System was used to sequence the amplified TCR beta libraries as 87-base-pair reads. In the paper's pipeline: In a later analysis, around 80 million unique TCR beta chains were counted across the roughly 610 repertoires, and approximately 11 million of these chains were shared by at least two donors. Raw reads were error-corrected and collapsed into unique sequences with a nearest-neighbor algorithm that merged closely related sequences to remove PCR and sequencing errors. Alignment of CDR3 sequences to IMGT reference sequences was used to assign V, D and J gene segments. Each retained sequence needed at least a six-nucleotide match to both a V gene segment and a J gene segment. Rearrangements were called productive when the CDR3 lacked stop codons and stayed in frame with V and J; all others were non-productive. CDR3 was defined by IMGT convention, running from the second conserved V-encoded cysteine to the conserved J-encoded phenylalanine. The earlier analysis of 500 to 600 of the donors excluded sequences that lacked an unambiguous match to a single V gene segment. An earlier analysis of a few hundred of the donors called V segments functional above 56.7% productive rearrangements and segregating when the between-donor standard deviation exceeded 5%. To diagnose cytomegalovirus status from the catalog of TCR beta chain sequences, a statistical classification framework was built. V and J gene assignment, in a later analysis, came from comparing TCR nucleotide sequences with IMGT/GENE-DB human TR gene sequences. A later analysis assigned CDR3 sequences and most-parsimonious VDJ recombination scenarios with the TCRdist pipeline. A later analysis defined each TCR beta chain by its CDR3 amino acid sequence plus V-gene family, and excluded reads lacking a unique V-gene family. A later analysis removed 550 to 700 highly shared, low-generation-probability nucleotide sequences to deal with suspected cross-contamination and a sequencing artifact. For each public chain, a later analysis derived a clonal expansion index from normalized ranks of inferred template counts within each repertoire. In a later analysis, generation probabilities were computed with a VDJ recombination model fitted to out-of-frame rearrangements, and the resulting probabilities were checked against IGoR. In a later analysis, TCR-TCR, TCR-HLA and TCR-CMV co-occurrence was scored with hypergeometric tests, and a repertoire-size bias correction was applied to TCR pairs. False discovery rates were estimated in a later analysis by permuting HLA or CMV assignments 20 times. In a later analysis, co-occurring TCRs were grouped using DBSCAN, with TCRdist sequence similarity added in when clustering inside HLA-allele-positive subsets. Repertoires with fewer than 30,000 or more than 120,000 public chains, plus five repertoires with anomalous nucleotide sharing, were excluded from co-occurrence clustering. TCRdb holds this immuneACCESS table with in-frame rearrangements only. Some clones are missing; in checked studies, unresolved V genes explain under half, and the rest has no known cause. V and J calls and clone size are given by that table; D and trimming were obtained from the DNA. The sample yields roughly 150,000 clones; about 70% were counted once. The ten largest clones add up to under 11% of the sample.

In total, fewer than 750 healthy bone marrow donors made up the cohort. At the time of sampling, every cohort member was nominally healthy, though immune exposures that went unrecorded were likely present. The donor was CMV seropositive and was included in the group of some 290 seropositive cohort members. Every donor gave a peripheral blood sample, and the peripheral blood mononuclear cells from that sample were used for TCR beta sequencing. The Qiagen DNeasy Blood Extraction Kit was used to extract genomic DNA from the blood cell samples. Remarks on this clone: The specificity of this receptor is unknown. No base qualities exist here, and no much larger clone lies one base off it.

In the germline V gene, CDR1 corresponds to KGHSH and CDR2 to LQKENI. Counted from cysteine to phenylalanine, this CDR3 has 13 amino acids. Only the CDR3 region is kept as DNA, spanning 39 bases read in frame from base 1. Germline trimming amounts to 5 bases on V and 1 base on J, with 1 as the count of junction bases outside the gene matches. The specimen was PBMCs. The sequence joins TRBV18 to TRBJ2-5; 7 bases in the middle match TRBD1. The receptor comes from a man aged 30 to 45 in good health and CMV-seropositive. The CDR3 corresponds to CASSRDSQETQYF. The bases are TGTGCCAGCTCAAGGGACAGCCAAGAGACCCAGTACTTC.